What follows are 9 T cell receptor beta chains derived from one specimen sequenced in a study of T-cell reconstitution after alpha-beta-depleted transplantation in children. A library of TCRbeta sequences, prepared with unique molecular identifiers, was generated. MiXCR, applied by TCRdb to the PCR reads, yields one record per CDR3 protein. The sample includes 190,000 or so distinct CDR3 sequences, 5.5% to 7% of them seen just once. The starting material was PBMCs, obtained before TCRalphabeta/CD19-depleted stem cell transplant. These receptors were collected from a girl in the first two years of life with combined immunodeficiency, due to receive a stem cell transplant.

In this sample, this clonotype turned up many times. The chain employs TRBV20-1 and TRBJ2-1; 10 bases line up with TRBD2. Trimming removed 2 bases from V and 10 bases from J; junction bases left unmatched: 14. This CDR3 contains 16 residues. Germline CDR1 reads DFQATT; CDR2 reads SNEGSKA (reference sequence). The CDR3 DNA reads as TGCAGTGCTAGACCGAATCCTAGCGGGGGAGGGCTGGAGCAGTTCTTC. Amino acids: CSARPNPSGGGLEQFF.

This clonotype appeared many times. This chain uses TRBV5-1 with TRBJ2-7, with 10 bases fitting TRBD2. The length of the CDR3 is 18 residues. V shed 6 bases, J shed 4 bases, and the junction held 19 bases outside the gene matches. CDR1 is SGHRS, CDR2 YFSETQ, per germline. The CDR3 bases are TGCGCCAGCACTTCCACGGGGGCGCTACTAGCGGGAACTTACGAGCAGTACTTC. Translated, it gives CASTSTGALLAGTYEQYF.

This clonotype was seen once. This may stem from a read error, because a much larger clone lies one nucleotide away. This rearrangement joins TRBV29-1 to TRBJ2-1, with D possibly TRBD2 on 6 matching bases. Trimming took 4 bases from V and 4 from J, leaving 20 bases between them. The CDR3 has 16 residues. Germline V lookup: CDR1 SQVTM, CDR2 ANQGSEA. In DNA, the CDR3 is TGCAGCGTTGTGGTGGACTATAGGTGGACGTACAATGAGCAGTTCTTC. Protein: CSVVVDYRWTYNEQFF.

This clonotype occurred many times. This chain connects TRBV20-1 to TRBJ2-3, with 7 bases identical to TRBD2. J gave up 2 bases and V 5 bases, and 13 bases lay outside the gene matches. Germline V CDR1 and CDR2: DFQATT, SNEGSKA (reference sequence). The CDR3 consists of 16 residues. DNA of the CDR3: TGCAGTGCTCGACAACCTCTAGCGGACTTCACAGATACGCAGTATTTT. Translation gives CSARQPLADFTDTQYF.

This clonotype was counted ten times or more. Mismatch with germline at one junction end may stem from a read error. The chain combines TRBV28 with TRBJ2-7; possibly TRBD2 for D (6 bases). The CDR3 is 11 residues long. The germline gives CDR1 MDHEN, CDR2 SYDVKM. The CDR3 region is CASGFSGVGAF. Written as DNA, the CDR3 is TGTGCCAGCGGATTCTCGGGGGTAGGTGCCTTC.

V usage is TRBV12-3 or TRBV12-4 and J usage is TRBJ1-5; D perhaps matches TRBD1 (6 bases). The length of the CDR3 is 16 residues. Trimming shortened V by 5 bases and J by 6 bases, and 20 bases separated the two germline ends. The CDR3 protein is CASSPPGRGGGQPQHF. In DNA, the CDR3 is TGTGCCAGCAGTCCCCCCGGTAGGGGGGGTGGTCAGCCCCAGCATTTT.

J is TRBJ2-5 and V is TRBV3-1, with D unresolved. V was pared by 6 bases and J by 2 bases, with 10 bases between. Per the germline V gene, CDR1 is LGHDT and CDR2 is YNNKEL (reference sequence). The CDR3 is made up of 13 amino acids. CDR3 in DNA: TGTGCCAGCAGTCCCGACTTACAAGAGACCCAGTACTTC. It yields the protein CASSPDLQETQYF.

The chain has TRBV7-9 and TRBJ2-5; the D is unclear. Per germline, CDR1 SEHNR and CDR2 FQNEAQ (reference sequence). V lost 0 bases and J 5 bases, leaving 16 bases between the germline ends. The CDR3 is 16 residues long. CDR3 in amino acids: CASSLASATLSETQYF. In DNA, the CDR3 is TGTGCCAGCAGCTTAGCGTCGGCCACCCTCTCCGAGACCCAGTACTTC.

This clonotype was recorded once. This may be a read error: a much more frequent sequence differs by one nucleotide. This chain joins TRBV9 and TRBJ2-3; D is unclear. The CDR3 loop spans 13 amino acids. V was trimmed by 4 bases and J by 4 bases, leaving 10 bases between them. In germline, CDR1 is SGDLS, CDR2 YYNGEE. The DNA for the CDR3 is TGTGCCAGCAGCATAATTCCTCCAGATACGCAGTATTTT. Translated, it gives CASSIIPPDTQYF. Together with reference TRBV9 and TRBJ2-3, the CDR3 gives the full variable domain: DSGVTQTPKHLITATGQRVTLRCSPRSGDLSVYWYQQSLDQGLQFLIQYYNGEERAKGNILERFSAQQFPDLHSELNLSSLELGDSALYFCASSIIPPDTQYFGPGTRLTVL.